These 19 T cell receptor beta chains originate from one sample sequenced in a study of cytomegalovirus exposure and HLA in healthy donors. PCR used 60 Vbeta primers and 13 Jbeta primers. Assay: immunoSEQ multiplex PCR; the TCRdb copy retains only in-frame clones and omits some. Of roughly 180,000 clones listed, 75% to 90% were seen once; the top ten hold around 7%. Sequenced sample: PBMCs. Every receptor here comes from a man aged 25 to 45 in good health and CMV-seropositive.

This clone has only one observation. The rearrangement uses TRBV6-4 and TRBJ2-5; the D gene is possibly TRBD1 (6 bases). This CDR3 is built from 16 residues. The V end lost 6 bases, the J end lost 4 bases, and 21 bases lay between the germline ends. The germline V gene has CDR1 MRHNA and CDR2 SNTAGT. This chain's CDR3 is CASSPSGTRSPETQYF. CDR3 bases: TGTGCCAGCAGCCCATCCGGGACAAGGAGTCCAGAGACCCAGTACTTC.

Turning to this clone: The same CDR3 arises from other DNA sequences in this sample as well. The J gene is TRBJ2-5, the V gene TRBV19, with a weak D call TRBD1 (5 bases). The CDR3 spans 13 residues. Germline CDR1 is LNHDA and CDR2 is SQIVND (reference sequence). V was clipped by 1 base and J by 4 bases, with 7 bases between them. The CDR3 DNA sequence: TGTGCCAGTAGTATAGGCAGGGCAGAGACCCAGTACTTC. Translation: CASSIGRAETQYF. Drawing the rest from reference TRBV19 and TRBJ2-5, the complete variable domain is DGGITQSPKYLFRKEGQNVTLSCEQNLNHDAMYWYRQDPGQGLRLIYYSQIVNDFQKGDIAEGYSVSREKKESFPLTVTSAQKNPTAFYLCASSIGRAETQYFGPGTRLLVL.

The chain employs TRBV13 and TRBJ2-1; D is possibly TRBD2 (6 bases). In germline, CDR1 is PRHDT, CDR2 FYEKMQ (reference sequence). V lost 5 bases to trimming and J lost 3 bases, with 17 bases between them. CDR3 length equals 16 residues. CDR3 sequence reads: CASSLRIAAIYNEQFF. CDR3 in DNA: TGTGCCAGCAGCCTACGGATAGCGGCCATCTACAATGAGCAGTTCTTC.

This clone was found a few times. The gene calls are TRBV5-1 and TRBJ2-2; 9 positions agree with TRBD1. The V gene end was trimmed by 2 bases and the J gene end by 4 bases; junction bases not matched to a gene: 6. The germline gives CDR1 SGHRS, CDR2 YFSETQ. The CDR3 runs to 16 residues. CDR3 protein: CASSFGQGMITGELFF. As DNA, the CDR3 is TGCGCCAGCAGCTTCGGACAGGGGATGATCACCGGGGAGCTGTTTTTT.

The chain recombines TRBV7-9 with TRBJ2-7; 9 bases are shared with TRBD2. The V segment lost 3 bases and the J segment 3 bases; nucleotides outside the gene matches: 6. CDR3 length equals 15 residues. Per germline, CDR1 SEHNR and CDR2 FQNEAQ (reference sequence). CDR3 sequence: CASSFEVAGVYEQYF. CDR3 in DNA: TGTGCCAGCAGCTTCGAGGTAGCGGGAGTCTACGAGCAGTACTTC.

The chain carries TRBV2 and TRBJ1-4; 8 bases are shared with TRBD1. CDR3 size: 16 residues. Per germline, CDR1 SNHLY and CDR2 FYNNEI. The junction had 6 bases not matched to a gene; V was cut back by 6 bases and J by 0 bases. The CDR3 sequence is CASRATGGTTNEKLFF. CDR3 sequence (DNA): TGTGCCAGCAGAGCCACAGGGGGTACAACTAATGAAAAACTGTTTTTT.

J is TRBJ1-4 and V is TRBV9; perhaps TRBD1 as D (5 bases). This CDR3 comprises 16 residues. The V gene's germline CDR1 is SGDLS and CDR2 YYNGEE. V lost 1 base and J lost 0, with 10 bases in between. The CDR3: CASSVNTGATNEKLFF. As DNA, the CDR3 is TGTGCCAGCAGCGTAAATACAGGTGCAACTAATGAAAAACTGTTTTTT. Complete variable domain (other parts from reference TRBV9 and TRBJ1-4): DSGVTQTPKHLITATGQRVTLRCSPRSGDLSVYWYQQSLDQGLQFLIQYYNGEERAKGNILERFSAQQFPDLHSELNLSSLELGDSALYFCASSVNTGATNEKLFFGSGTQLSVL.

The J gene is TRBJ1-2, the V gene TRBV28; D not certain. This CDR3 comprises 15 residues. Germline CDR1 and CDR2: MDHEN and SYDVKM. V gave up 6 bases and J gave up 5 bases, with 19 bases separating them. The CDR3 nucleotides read TGTGCCAGCAGCCCACAACAGTTAAGGGAGTATGGCTACACCTTC. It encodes CASSPQQLREYGYTF.

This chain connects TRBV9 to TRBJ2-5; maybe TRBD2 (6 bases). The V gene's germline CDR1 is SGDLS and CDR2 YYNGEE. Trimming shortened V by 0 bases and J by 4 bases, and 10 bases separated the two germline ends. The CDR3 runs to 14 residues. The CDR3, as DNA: TGTGCCAGCAGCGTAGCCGTCGGGAGAGAGACCCAGTACTTC. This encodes CASSVAVGRETQYF.

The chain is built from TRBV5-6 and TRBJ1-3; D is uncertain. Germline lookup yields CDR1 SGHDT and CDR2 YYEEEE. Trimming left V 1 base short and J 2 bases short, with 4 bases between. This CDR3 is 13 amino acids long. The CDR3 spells CASSLSAGNTIYF. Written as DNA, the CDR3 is TGTGCCAGCAGCTTGTCGGCTGGAAACACCATATATTTT.

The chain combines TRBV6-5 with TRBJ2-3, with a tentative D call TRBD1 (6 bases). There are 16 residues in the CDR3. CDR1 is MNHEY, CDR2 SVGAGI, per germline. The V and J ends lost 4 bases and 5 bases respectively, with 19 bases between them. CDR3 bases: TGTGCCAGCAGTTCCCTTCTGGGGGCTGAAGAAGATACGCAGTATTTT. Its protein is CASSSLLGAEEDTQYF.

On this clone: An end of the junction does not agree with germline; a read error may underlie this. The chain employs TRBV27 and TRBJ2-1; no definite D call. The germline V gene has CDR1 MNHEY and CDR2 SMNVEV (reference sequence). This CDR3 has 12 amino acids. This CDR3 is CASSNSYYEQFF. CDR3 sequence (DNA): TGTGCCAGCAGTAACAGCTACTATGAGCAGTTCTTC.

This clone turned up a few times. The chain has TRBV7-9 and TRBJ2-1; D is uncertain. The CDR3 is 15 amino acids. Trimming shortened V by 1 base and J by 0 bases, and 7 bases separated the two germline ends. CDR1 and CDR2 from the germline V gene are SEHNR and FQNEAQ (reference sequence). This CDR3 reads CASSLVPSSYNEQFF. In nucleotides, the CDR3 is TGTGCCAGCAGCTTAGTACCGAGCTCCTACAATGAGCAGTTCTTC.

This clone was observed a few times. CDR3 sequence reads: CASKTGSEDTQYF. The CDR3 DNA follows: TGTGCCAGCAAGACCGGGAGTGAAGATACGCAGTATTTT. V gene TRBV4-2 combines with J gene TRBJ2-3; D may be TRBD2 (6 bases). V was cut by 7 bases and J by 5 bases, with 13 bases left in between. The CDR3 loop spans 13 amino acids. Germline values: CDR1 LGHNA, CDR2 YNFKEQ.

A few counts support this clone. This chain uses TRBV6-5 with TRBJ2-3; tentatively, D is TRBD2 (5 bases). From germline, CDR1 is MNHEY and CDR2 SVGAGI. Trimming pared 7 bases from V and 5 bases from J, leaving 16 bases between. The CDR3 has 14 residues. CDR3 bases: TGTGCCAGCAACCGAGCGGAGGTGGTAGATACGCAGTATTTT. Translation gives CASNRAEVVDTQYF.

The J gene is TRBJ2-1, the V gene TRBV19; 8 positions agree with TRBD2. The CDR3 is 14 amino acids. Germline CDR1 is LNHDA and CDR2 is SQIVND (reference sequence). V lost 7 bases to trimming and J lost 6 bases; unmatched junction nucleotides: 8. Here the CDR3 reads CASKRLAGLNEQFF. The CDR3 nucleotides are TGTGCCAGTAAGCGGCTAGCGGGTCTCAATGAGCAGTTCTTC.

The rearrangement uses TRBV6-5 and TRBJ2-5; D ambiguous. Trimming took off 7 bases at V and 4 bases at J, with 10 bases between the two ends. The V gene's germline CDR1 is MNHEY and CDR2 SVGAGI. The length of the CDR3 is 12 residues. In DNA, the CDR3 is TGTGCCAGCAAAAGCGCGGTAGAGACCCAGTACTTC. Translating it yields CASKSAVETQYF.

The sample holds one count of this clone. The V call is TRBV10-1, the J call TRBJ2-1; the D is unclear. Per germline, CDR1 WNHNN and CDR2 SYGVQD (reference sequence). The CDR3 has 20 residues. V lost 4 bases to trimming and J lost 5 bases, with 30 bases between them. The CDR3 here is CASSGLSKRLTNSHDNEQFF. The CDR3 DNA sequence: TGCGCCAGCAGTGGCCTTTCGAAGAGGCTTACTAATTCGCATGACAATGAGCAGTTCTTC.

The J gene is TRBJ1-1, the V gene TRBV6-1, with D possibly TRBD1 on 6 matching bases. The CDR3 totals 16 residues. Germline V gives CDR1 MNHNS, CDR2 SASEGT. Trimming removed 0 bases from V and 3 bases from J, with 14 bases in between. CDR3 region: CASSEAPGRGHTEAFF. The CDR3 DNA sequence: TGTGCCAGCAGTGAAGCCCCGGGCAGGGGACACACTGAAGCTTTCTTT.